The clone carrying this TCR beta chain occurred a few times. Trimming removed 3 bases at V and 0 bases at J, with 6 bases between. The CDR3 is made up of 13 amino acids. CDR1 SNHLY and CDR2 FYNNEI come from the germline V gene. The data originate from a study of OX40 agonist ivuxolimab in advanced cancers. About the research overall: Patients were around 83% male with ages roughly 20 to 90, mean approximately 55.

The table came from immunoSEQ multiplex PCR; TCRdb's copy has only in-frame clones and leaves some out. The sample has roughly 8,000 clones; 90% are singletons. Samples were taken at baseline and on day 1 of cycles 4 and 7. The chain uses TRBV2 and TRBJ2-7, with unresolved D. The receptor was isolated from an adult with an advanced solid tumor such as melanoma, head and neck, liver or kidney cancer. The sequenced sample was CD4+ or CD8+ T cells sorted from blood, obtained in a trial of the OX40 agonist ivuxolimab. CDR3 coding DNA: TGTGCCAGCAGTGAGGGTATCTCCTACGAGCAGTACTTC. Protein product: CASSEGISYEQYF.